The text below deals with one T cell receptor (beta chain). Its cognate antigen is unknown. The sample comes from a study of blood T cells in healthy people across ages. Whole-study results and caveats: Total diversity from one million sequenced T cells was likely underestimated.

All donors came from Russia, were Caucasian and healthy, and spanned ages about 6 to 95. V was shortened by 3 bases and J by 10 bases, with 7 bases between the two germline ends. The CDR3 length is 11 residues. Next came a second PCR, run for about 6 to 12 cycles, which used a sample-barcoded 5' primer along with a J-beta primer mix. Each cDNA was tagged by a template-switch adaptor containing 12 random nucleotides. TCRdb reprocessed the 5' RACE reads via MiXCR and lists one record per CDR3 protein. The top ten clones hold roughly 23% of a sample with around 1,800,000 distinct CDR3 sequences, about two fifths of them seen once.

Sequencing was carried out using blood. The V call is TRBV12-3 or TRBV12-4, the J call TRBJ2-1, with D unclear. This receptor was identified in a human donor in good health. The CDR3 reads CASSFLREQFF. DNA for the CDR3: TGTGCCAGCAGTTTTCTTCGGGAGCAGTTCTTC.